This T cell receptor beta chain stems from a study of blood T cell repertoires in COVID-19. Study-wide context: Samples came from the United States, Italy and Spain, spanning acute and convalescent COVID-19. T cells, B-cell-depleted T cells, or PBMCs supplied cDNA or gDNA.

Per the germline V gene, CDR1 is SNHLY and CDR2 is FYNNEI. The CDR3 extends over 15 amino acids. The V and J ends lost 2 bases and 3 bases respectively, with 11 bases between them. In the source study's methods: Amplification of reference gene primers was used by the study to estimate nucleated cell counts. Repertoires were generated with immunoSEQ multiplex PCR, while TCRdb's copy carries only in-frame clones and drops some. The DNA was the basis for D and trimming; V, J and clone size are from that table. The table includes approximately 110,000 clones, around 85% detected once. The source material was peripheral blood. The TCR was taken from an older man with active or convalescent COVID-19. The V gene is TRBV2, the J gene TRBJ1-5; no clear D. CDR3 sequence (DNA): TGTGCCAGCAGTGAAAGAAGAGAAAACAATCAGCCCCAGCATTTT. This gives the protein CASSERRENNQPQHF.